The 8 T cell receptor beta chains reported below all come from one sample, sequenced in a study of blood T cell repertoires in COVID-19. Using immunoSEQ multiplex PCR, the repertoire was profiled, and TCRdb retains in-frame clones only, with some absent. Of approximately 320,000 clones in the sample, roughly 90% were seen once. The sequencing input was peripheral blood. The receptors were sampled from a woman in her 30s with COVID-19, enrolled during active disease.

The gene calls are TRBV5-1 and TRBJ1-1; D is ambiguous. Trimming stripped 5 bases from V and 1 base from J, with 12 bases between. The CDR3 spans 14 residues. CDR1 and CDR2 (germline): SGHRS, YFSETQ. This chain's CDR3 is CASRQRAGNTEAFF. The CDR3 bases are TGCGCCAGCAGGCAGAGGGCGGGGAACACTGAAGCTTTCTTT.

The chain's CDR3 is CASSTIALAGPYEQYF. The CDR3 bases are TGTGCCAGCAGCACGATCGCCTTAGCGGGCCCCTACGAGCAGTACTTC. The chain joins TRBV3-1 (or the pseudogene TRBV3-2) to TRBJ2-7, with 7 bases matching TRBD2. V shed 5 bases and J 2 bases; nucleotides not matched to a gene: 12. Germline V gene lookup returns CDR1 LGHDT and CDR2 YNNKEL (reference sequence). The CDR3 runs to 16 residues.

The chain has TRBV19 and TRBJ2-1; 14 nucleotides agree with TRBD2. V gave up 3 bases and J gave up 0 bases; unmatched junction bases: 13. Germline CDR1 is LNHDA and CDR2 is SQIVND (reference sequence). The CDR3 is made up of 21 amino acids. CDR3 loop: CASSMGTPGTSGGGSYNEQFF. The CDR3 nucleotides are TGTGCCAGTAGTATGGGTACACCTGGGACTAGCGGGGGCGGCTCCTACAATGAGCAGTTCTTC.

The V gene is TRBV28, the J gene TRBJ1-5; D remains ambiguous. V lost 8 bases and J lost 1, with 12 bases in between. This CDR3 contains 14 residues. CDR1 is MDHEN and CDR2 is SYDVKM in the germline V gene. The CDR3 DNA reads as TGTGCCAGCCTGGGGAGGGTAAGCAATCAGCCCCAGCATTTT. Residues: CASLGRVSNQPQHF.

This chain links TRBV7-9 with TRBJ2-7, with a tentative D call TRBD1 (6 bases). The V gene's germline CDR1 is SEHNR and CDR2 FQNEAQ (reference sequence). V was trimmed by 2 bases and J by 0 bases, leaving 14 bases between them. This CDR3 region has 16 residues. CDR3 coding DNA: TGTGCCAGCAGCTTAACCCGCCGGGACAACTCCTACGAGCAGTACTTC. Its protein product is CASSLTRRDNSYEQYF.

This chain links TRBV5-5 with TRBJ2-3; D call uncertain. The CDR3 extends over 14 amino acids. V was shortened by 3 bases and J by 2 bases, with 10 bases between the two germline ends. Looked up from germline, CDR1 is SGHKS and CDR2 is YYEKEE (reference sequence). The CDR3 loop is CASSSPGLTDTQYF. DNA of the CDR3: TGTGCCAGCAGCTCCCCAGGCCTCACAGATACGCAGTATTTT.

This clone turned up a few times. The chain combines TRBV18 with TRBJ1-6, with D unclear. Germline V gene data show CDR1 as KGHSH and CDR2 as LQKENI. This CDR3 spans 15 amino acids. With 4 bases removed from V and 7 bases from J, the gap between germline ends came to 14 bases. Here the CDR3 DNA reads TGTGCCAGCTCACGAACCGGGATTCCAAATTCACCCCTCCACTTT. Residues: CASSRTGIPNSPLHF.

The V and J genes are TRBV19 and TRBJ1-6; a weak D match, TRBD1 (6 bases). The CDR3 covers 13 residues. Deletions cut 6 bases from V and 10 bases from J, with 13 bases between. Germline V gene lookup returns CDR1 LNHDA and CDR2 SQIVND (reference sequence). The CDR3 DNA is TGTGCCAGTAGCCTAAGGGGGAGCTCACCCCTCCACTTT. It codes for CASSLRGSSPLHF.